These T cell receptor beta chains were read from a single sample in a study of CD8+ T cells in alopecia areata. Assay used: immunoSEQ multiplex PCR; TCRdb lists only in-frame clones, some missing. The table includes about 190,000 clones, around 60% detected once. The input for sequencing was CD4+ T cells sorted from blood, taken at week 4, from a patient treated with tofacitinib. The receptors were sampled from a human donor with alopecia areata. Both conserved end residues are part of each CDR3. A D gene is named only where the DNA matches it firmly. Size is omitted from some rows. Given values are once, few, many or a class for expanded clones.

J gene,V gene,D gene,clone size,CDR3 DNA,CDR3 protein
TRBJ2-4,TRBV2,NA,NA,TGTGCCGGTCGGACAGAGCTAGCCAAAAACATTCAGTACTTC,CAGRTELAKNIQYF
TRBJ1-5,TRBV5-4,NA,NA,TGTGCCAGCAGCACCCTTGGTCAGCCCCAGCATTTT,CASSTLGQPQHF
TRBJ2-3,TRBV5-4,TRBD2,NA,TGTGCCAGCAGCTTGGATCGGGGGGCGCAGTATTTT,CASSLDRGAQYF
TRBJ2-3,TRBV11-3,NA,NA,TGTGCCAGCAGCTTGGCGGCAGGGGCATCAGATACGCAGTATTTT,CASSLAAGASDTQYF
TRBJ2-1,TRBV30,NA,NA,TGTGCCTGGAGAGGGGGACACTCCAATGAGCAGTTCTTC,CAWRGGHSNEQFF
TRBJ2-2,TRBV6-5,NA,NA,TGTGCCAGCATGATCGGGGTGGTCGGGGAGCTGTTTTTT,CASMIGVVGELFF
TRBJ2-5,TRBV5-1,TRBD1,NA,TGCGCCAGCAGCTCGCTGACGACAGGGCCAGAGACCCAGTACTTC,CASSSLTTGPETQYF
TRBJ2-7,TRBV30,NA,NA,TGTGCCTGGAGAATAGGGACTCTGGACGAGCAGTACTTC,CAWRIGTLDEQYF
TRBJ1-1,TRBV25-1,NA,NA,TGTGCCAGCAGCCAGAGCACTGAAGCTTTCTTT,CASSQSTEAFF
TRBJ1-2,TRBV30,TRBD1,NA,TGTGCCTGGACACGGACAGGAGTAAATAACTATGGCTACACCTTC,CAWTRTGVNNYGYTF
TRBJ1-5,TRBV23-1,NA,NA,TGCGCCAGCAGTCAATCTTCCCATCAGCCCCAGCATTTT,CASSQSSHQPQHF
TRBJ2-1,TRBV27,NA,NA,TGTGCCAGCAGTACACTAGTCGCCAATGAGCAGTTCTTC,CASSTLVANEQFF
TRBJ1-5,TRBV7-2,NA,NA,TGTGCCAGCAGCTTAGACAGGGTTGGCAATCAGCCCCAGCATTTT,CASSLDRVGNQPQHF
TRBJ1-1,TRBV6-5,NA,NA,TGTGCCAGCAGTCGGGGAGGGAACACTGAAGCTTTCTTT,CASSRGGNTEAFF
TRBJ1-1,TRBV29-1,NA,few,TGCAGCGTTGGCCGTAACACTGAAGCTTTCTTT,CSVGRNTEAFF
TRBJ2-5,TRBV29-1,NA,NA,TGCAGCGTTGACACGACAGCTCCCCAAGAGACCCAGTACTTC,CSVDTTAPQETQYF
TRBJ2-1,TRBV29-1,TRBD2,NA,TGCAGCGTTCGGAGCGGGAGCGATGAGCAGTTCTTC,CSVRSGSDEQFF
TRBJ2-2,TRBV5-6,TRBD2,few,TGTGCCAGCAGCTTGGACAGCGGGAGGAGTTGGGGGGAGCTGTTTTTT,CASSLDSGRSWGELFF
TRBJ2-1,TRBV11-3,NA,NA,TGTGCCAGCAGCTTAGGAGGGTATTACAATGAGCAGTTCTTC,CASSLGGYYNEQFF
TRBJ1-5,TRBV4-2,NA,NA,TGTGCCAGCAGCCAAGCGACAACGGGCAATCAGCCCCAGCATTTT,CASSQATTGNQPQHF
TRBJ2-7,TRBV28,NA,NA,TGTGCCAGCAGGTCGGCTGGGGGGTCCTACGAGCAGTACTTC,CASRSAGGSYEQYF
TRBJ2-7,TRBV5-4,TRBD1,few,TGTGCCAGCAGACGGGGACAGGGCTCGACCTACGAGCAGTACTTC,CASRRGQGSTYEQYF
TRBJ2-3,TRBV29-1,TRBD2,NA,TGCAGCGGAGGACTAGCGGGAATCATTGATACGCAGTATTTT,CSGGLAGIIDTQYF
TRBJ1-1,TRBV2,NA,NA,TGTGCCAGCAGACCCGAGAGGGGGGGCGGCACTGAAGCTTTCTTT,CASRPERGGGTEAFF
TRBJ2-1,TRBV29-1,NA,NA,TGCAGCGTTGTTGGTGGGAGAAAGTACAATGAGCAGTTCTTC,CSVVGGRKYNEQFF
TRBJ2-7,TRBV19,TRBD2,few,TGTGCCAGTAGTTTCGGGACTAGCGGACTCTCCTACGAGCAGTACTTC,CASSFGTSGLSYEQYF
TRBJ2-3,TRBV15,NA,NA,TGTGCCACCCGGCGGGCCCCAGATACGCAGTATTTT,CATRRAPDTQYF
TRBJ2-2,TRBV6-1,NA,once,TGTGCCAGCAGTGAAGCAGGACACAGGGTCGGCGGGGAGCTGTTTTTT,CASSEAGHRVGGELFF
TRBJ1-5,TRBV6-1,NA,NA,TGTGCCAGCAGTGAAGCGCGACGGGCTGGGGGTCAGCCCCAGCATTTT,CASSEARRAGGQPQHF
TRBJ2-7,TRBV5-1,TRBD2,NA,TGCGCCAGCCGAGACGCGGGAGGGCCCTACGAGCAGTACTTC,CASRDAGGPYEQYF
TRBJ1-5,TRBV2,TRBD1,NA,TGTGCCAGCAGCGCAACAGGGGTACGCAATCAGCCCCAGCATTTT,CASSATGVRNQPQHF
TRBJ2-1,TRBV18,NA,few,TGTGCCAGCTCACAGGGGTTTAGTGAGCAGTTCTTC,CASSQGFSEQFF
TRBJ1-2,TRBV4-1,NA,NA,TGCGCCAGCAGCCAAGGTCCCGTATACTATGGCTACACCTTC,CASSQGPVYYGYTF